Listed here are 11 T cell receptor beta chains from one sample, sequenced in a study of blood T cells in healthy people across ages. For the second PCR, which ran for 7 to 11 cycles, a sample-barcoded 5' primer and a J-beta primer mix were used. TCRdb fed the 5' RACE reads into MiXCR, producing one record per CDR3 protein. The table shows more than 600,000 distinct CDR3 sequences, with around a quarter occurring only once. In addition, the sample was reused for a study of T cells of mothers and their children.

Sequenced material: blood. Receptors originate from a boy younger than 18 in good health.

The V and J genes are TRBV20-1 and TRBJ1-6; perhaps TRBD1 as D (6 bases). The CDR3 covers 15 residues. Trimming removed 1 base from V and 8 bases from J, with 15 bases in between. The germline V gene encodes CDR1 DFQATT and CDR2 SNEGSKA (reference sequence). This chain's CDR3 is CSARAWAGVDSPLHF. Written as DNA, the CDR3 is TGCAGTGCTAGAGCGTGGGCAGGGGTAGATTCACCCCTCCACTTT.

The CDR3 spells CANGQGRDQPQHF. Written as DNA, the CDR3 is TGTGCCAACGGACAGGGGCGAGATCAGCCCCAGCATTTT. The gene calls are TRBV2 and TRBJ1-5, with 9 bases aligning to TRBD1. V was clipped by 10 bases and J by 5 bases; unmatched bases: 6. There are 13 residues in the CDR3. Germline lookup yields CDR1 SNHLY and CDR2 FYNNEI.

This chain links TRBV12-3 or TRBV12-4 with TRBJ1-2; 7 nucleotides align to TRBD1. The trim removed 7 bases at V and 7 bases at J, leaving 9 bases unmatched. This CDR3 region has 13 residues. DNA for the CDR3: TGTGCCAGCATTCCCTCCCCAGGGGGTGGCTACACCTTC. It codes for CASIPSPGGGYTF.

This clonotype was counted only a few times. The chain joins TRBV5-1 to TRBJ2-3; 11 nucleotides match TRBD2. V was clipped by 4 bases and J by 2 bases; unmatched bases: 3. Germline CDR1 and CDR2: SGHRS and YFSETQ. This CDR3 region has 15 residues. CDR3 sequence (DNA): TGCGCCAGCAGCATGACTAGCGGGATCACAGATACGCAGTATTTT. Protein: CASSMTSGITDTQYF.

About this clonotype itself: A read error may produce the germline difference seen at one junction end. The chain links TRBV28 to TRBJ2-5; maybe TRBD2 (5 bases). CDR3 length equals 11 residues. From germline, CDR1 is MDHEN and CDR2 SYDVKM. CDR3 DNA: TGTGCCAGCAGTTCGGGGTGGGCTAGTGGCTTC. Protein product: CASSSGWASGF. Full variable domain (missing parts from reference TRBV28 and TRBJ2-5): DVKVTQSSRYLVKRTGEKVFLECVQDMDHENMFWYRQDPGLGLRLIYFSYDVKMKEKGDIPEGYSVSREKKERFSLILESASTNQTSMYLCASSSGWASGFGPGTRLLVL.

The chain joins TRBV29-1 to TRBJ2-3; TRBD1 might be the D (6 bases). Germline CDR1 and CDR2: SQVTM and ANQGSEA. V gave up 7 bases and J gave up 6 bases, with 14 bases separating them. There are 12 residues in the CDR3. The CDR3 spells CSAEVGADTQYF. CDR3 in DNA: TGCAGCGCCGAGGTGGGGGCGGATACGCAGTATTTT.

This clonotype was seen a few times. This chain joins TRBV28 and TRBJ2-5; a possible D gene is TRBD2 (5 bases). Trimming removed 3 bases from V and 4 bases from J, with 12 bases in between. The CDR3 has 14 amino acids. The germline gives CDR1 MDHEN, CDR2 SYDVKM. The CDR3: CASSFTGRGETQYF. DNA for the CDR3: TGTGCCAGCAGTTTCACTGGTCGGGGAGAGACCCAGTACTTC.

The rearrangement uses TRBV21-1 and TRBJ1-2. TRBV21-1 is a documented pseudogene. CDR3 size: 17 residues. The CDR3 is CASSKRAREGLGYGYTF. The DNA of the CDR3 is TGTGCCAGCAGCAAAAGGGCCCGGGAGGGGCTCGGCTATGGCTACACCTTC.

This sequence joins TRBV5-1 and TRBJ2-5, with D perhaps TRBD2 (5 bases). Trimming removed 2 bases from V and 11 bases from J, with 19 bases in between. Germline CDR1 reads SGHRS; CDR2 reads YFSETQ. There are 14 residues in the CDR3. CDR3 in amino acids: CASSFERSPYVQYF. DNA for the CDR3: TGCGCCAGCAGCTTTGAGCGGAGCCCCTACGTGCAGTACTTC.

This clonotype was seen only a few times. V is TRBV12-3 or TRBV12-4 and J is TRBJ2-1; perhaps D is TRBD1 or TRBD2 (5 bases each). The CDR3 extends over 17 amino acids. Trimming took off 1 base at V and 0 bases at J, with 13 bases between the two ends. CDR3 nucleotides: TGTGCCAGCAGTTTAGACGGGGACCGCAGCTCCTACAATGAGCAGTTCTTC. Translated: CASSLDGDRSSYNEQFF.

The chain recombines TRBV28 with TRBJ2-3, with D possibly called TRBD1 or TRBD2 (5 bases each). The germline V and J ends were trimmed by 5 bases and 1 base, with 16 bases remaining between them. Per the germline V gene, CDR1 is MDHEN and CDR2 is SYDVKM. This CDR3 has 16 amino acids. CDR3 amino acids: CASSPAGSSRTDTQYF. In DNA, the CDR3 is TGTGCCAGCAGTCCTGCAGGGAGTTCACGCACAGATACGCAGTATTTT. Using reference TRBV28 and TRBJ2-3 for the parts outside the CDR3, the full variable domain is DVKVTQSSRYLVKRTGEKVFLECVQDMDHENMFWYRQDPGLGLRLIYFSYDVKMKEKGDIPEGYSVSREKKERFSLILESASTNQTSMYLCASSPAGSSRTDTQYFGPGTRLTVL.